Following are 30 T cell receptor beta chains from one sample sequenced in a study of cytomegalovirus exposure and HLA in healthy donors. With 60 Vbeta and 13 Jbeta primers, the PCR was carried out. Some clones are missing from TCRdb's copy, which holds only in-frame ones; the method was immunoSEQ multiplex PCR. The sample records 100,000 to 120,000 clones, more than 65% being singletons. Material: PBMCs. Receptor source: a man younger than 45 in good health and CMV-seropositive.

The CDR3 DNA reads TGTGCCAGCAGTTACGGCCGTACCTACGAGCAGTACTTC. Its translation: CASSYGRTYEQYF. This chain uses TRBV6-5 with TRBJ2-7, with D uncertain. The CDR3 covers 13 residues. Germline V gene lookup returns CDR1 MNHEY and CDR2 SVGAGI. Trimming took off 2 bases at V and 2 bases at J, with 7 bases between the two ends.

CDR3 in DNA: TGTGCCAGCAGCGTAGGGCTTGCCAAGTCCTACGAGCAGTACTTC. Translating gives CASSVGLAKSYEQYF. The rearrangement uses TRBV9 and TRBJ2-7; no definite D call. Germline-derived CDR1 and CDR2 are SGDLS and YYNGEE. The CDR3 loop spans 15 amino acids. V shed 0 bases and J shed 1 base, with 11 bases lying between them.

The J gene is TRBJ2-7, the V gene TRBV7-9, with D perhaps matching TRBD2 (5 bases). V lost 5 bases and J lost 7, with 15 bases in between. The CDR3 length is 13 residues. The germline V gene encodes CDR1 SEHNR and CDR2 FQNEAQ (reference sequence). Here the CDR3 reads CASSLRGAREQYF. Here the CDR3 DNA reads TGTGCCAGCAGCCTCCGGGGAGCCCGGGAGCAGTACTTC.

This clone was found a few times. The rearrangement links TRBV2 to TRBJ2-3; D unresolved. Per the germline V gene, CDR1 is SNHLY and CDR2 is FYNNEI. The CDR3 totals 16 residues. V dropped 7 bases and J dropped 5 bases, with 22 bases sitting between them. The CDR3: CASNKNAAPPRDTQYF. CDR3 DNA: TGTGCCAGCAACAAGAACGCGGCCCCTCCTCGAGATACGCAGTATTTT. Together with reference TRBV2 and TRBJ2-3, the CDR3 gives the full variable domain: EPEVTQTPSHQVTQMGQEVILRCVPISNHLYFYWYRQILGQKVEFLVSFYNNEISEKSEIFDDQFSVERPDGSNFTLKIRSTKLEDSAMYFCASNKNAAPPRDTQYFGPGTRLTVL.

The chain employs TRBV5-1 and TRBJ2-4; tentative D call: TRBD1 (7 bases). This CDR3 has 13 residues. Germline values: CDR1 SGHRS, CDR2 YFSETQ. V was pared by 2 bases and J by 9 bases, with 12 bases between. CDR3 amino acids: CASSFGQGGIQYF. The CDR3 DNA sequence: TGCGCCAGCAGCTTTGGGCAGGGGGGCATTCAGTACTTC.

The count of this clone is one. The CDR3 nucleotides are TGTGCCAGCAGGGAGCGAGGGGGAAGGGAAGTAGGGACCCAGTACTTC. Translated: CASRERGGREVGTQYF. The chain joins TRBV5-5 to TRBJ2-5; weak D call: TRBD1 (6 bases). CDR3 length: 16 amino acids. Trimming took off 5 bases at V and 7 bases at J, with 24 bases between the two ends. CDR1 is SGHKS and CDR2 is YYEKEE in the germline V gene (reference sequence).

The J gene is TRBJ2-3, the V gene TRBV4-3, with a weak D call TRBD1 (6 bases). CDR3 length: 15 amino acids. Germline V lookup: CDR1 LGHNA, CDR2 YSLEER. Trimming left V 0 bases short and J 5 bases short, with 12 bases between. The CDR3 reads CASSQDQGLVDTQYF. The CDR3 DNA is TGCGCCAGCAGCCAAGATCAGGGGCTGGTAGATACGCAGTATTTT.

The chain links TRBV5-4 to TRBJ1-1; 10 nucleotides line up with TRBD1. The CDR3 consists of 15 residues. Germline trimming cut 4 bases from V and 4 bases from J; bases unmatched to any gene: 7. Germline V lookup: CDR1 SGHNT, CDR2 YYREEE (reference sequence). In DNA form, the CDR3 reads TGTGCCAGCAGCCCCGGACAGGGGGTTACCACTGAAGCTTTCTTT. This gives the protein CASSPGQGVTTEAFF.

This clone appeared a few times. The rearrangement links TRBV9 to TRBJ1-4; 7 bases map to TRBD1. Germline V gene sequence: CDR1 SGDLS, CDR2 YYNGEE. This CDR3 is 14 amino acids long. The ends lost 3 bases at V and 8 bases at J; junction bases unmatched: 7. CDR3 in DNA: TGTGCCAGCAGCGGACAGGGTGGGGGGGAAAAACTGTTTTTT. This gives the protein CASSGQGGGEKLFF. Filled out from reference TRBV9 and TRBJ1-4, the complete variable domain reads DSGVTQTPKHLITATGQRVTLRCSPRSGDLSVYWYQQSLDQGLQFLIQYYNGEERAKGNILERFSAQQFPDLHSELNLSSLELGDSALYFCASSGQGGGEKLFFGSGTQLSVL.

This sequence joins TRBV6-5 and TRBJ1-2, with D possibly TRBD1 on 5 matching bases. The CDR3 runs to 15 residues. Germline V gene data show CDR1 as MNHEY and CDR2 as SVGAGI. The V gene lost 2 bases and the J gene lost 3 bases, with 13 bases spanning the gap. The CDR3 DNA is TGTGCCAGCAGTTACGGGGGAGGGAACGACTATGGCTACACCTTC. Its protein product is CASSYGGGNDYGYTF.

The chain uses TRBV29-1 and TRBJ1-1, with a weak D call TRBD1 (5 bases). The V end was cut by 8 bases, the J end by 7 bases, with 17 bases between. CDR1 and CDR2 from the germline V gene are SQVTM and ANQGSEA. The CDR3 spans 12 residues. CDR3 in DNA: TGCAGCACGGACACCTCGATCGGTGAAGCTTTCTTT. It is translated as CSTDTSIGEAFF. Drawing the rest from reference TRBV29-1 and TRBJ1-1, the complete variable domain is SAVISQKPSRDICQRGTSLTIQCQVDSQVTMMFWYRQQPGQSLTLIATANQGSEATYESGFVIDKFPISRPNLTFSTLTVSNMSPEDSSIYLCSTDTSIGEAFFGQGTRLTVV.

The chain combines TRBV4-1 with TRBJ1-5; weak D call: TRBD1 (5 bases). Germline V gives CDR1 MGHRA, CDR2 YSYEKL. CDR3 length: 18 amino acids. V was cut by 1 base and J by 6 bases, with 22 bases left in between. The CDR3 protein is CASSQAYRGIPGGQPQHF. Written as DNA, the CDR3 is TGCGCCAGCAGCCAAGCATATAGGGGAATTCCGGGCGGTCAGCCCCAGCATTTT.

The V gene is TRBV6-1, the J gene TRBJ1-6; no clear D. The V gene lost 1 base and the J gene lost 7 bases, with 8 bases spanning the gap. This CDR3 spans 14 amino acids. The germline CDR1 and CDR2 sequences are MNHNS and SASEGT. The CDR3 spells CASSEVASNSPLHF. CDR3 sequence (DNA): TGTGCCAGCAGTGAAGTGGCCTCCAATTCACCCCTCCACTTT.

This clone was counted between two and nine times. CDR3 coding DNA: TGTGCCAGCAGCTTCGCCGGGACAGGGCCCTACGAGCAGTACTTC. It encodes CASSFAGTGPYEQYF. The gene calls are TRBV7-9 and TRBJ2-7; 9 nucleotides match TRBD1. Looked up from germline, CDR1 is SEHNR and CDR2 is FQNEAQ (reference sequence). Germline trimming cut 3 bases from V and 2 bases from J; bases unmatched to any gene: 5. The CDR3 length is 15 residues.

This chain uses TRBV6-5 with TRBJ1-2; 7 bases fit TRBD1. The junction had 8 bases not matched to a gene; V was cut back by 7 bases and J by 0 bases. CDR1 is MNHEY and CDR2 is SVGAGI in the germline V gene. This CDR3 has 15 amino acids. The CDR3, as DNA: TGTGCCAGCATTCCTTCCGGGACAGCTAACTATGGCTACACCTTC. It specifies CASIPSGTANYGYTF.

This sequence joins TRBV6-4 and TRBJ1-5, with a weak D call TRBD1 (5 bases). V lost 0 bases to trimming and J lost 7 bases, with 13 bases between them. Looked up from germline, CDR1 is MRHNA and CDR2 is SNTAGT. The CDR3 is made up of 15 amino acids. The CDR3 DNA follows: TGTGCCAGCAGTGACTCAAACAGGCTCGGGCAGCCCCAGCATTTT. It yields the protein CASSDSNRLGQPQHF.

The chain joins TRBV7-2 to TRBJ2-2, with D possibly TRBD2 on 5 matching bases. The CDR3 runs to 14 residues. V was pared by 7 bases and J by 0 bases, with 9 bases between. The germline V gene has CDR1 SGHTA and CDR2 FQGNSA. The CDR3 bases are TGTGCCAGCAAAGAGGGAGCGAACACCGGGGAGCTGTTTTTT. Translating gives CASKEGANTGELFF.

This chain connects TRBV6-5 to TRBJ2-7; TRBD2 matches at 7 bases. V dropped 6 bases and J dropped 0; count of bases not matched to a gene: 5. Germline lookup yields CDR1 MNHEY and CDR2 SVGAGI. The CDR3 totals 14 residues. In DNA form, the CDR3 reads TGTGCCAGCAGCCCTGGGGGGGGCTCCTACGAGCAGTACTTC. Its protein is CASSPGGGSYEQYF.

The V call is TRBV5-5, the J call TRBJ1-3; 8 bases line up with TRBD1. The CDR3 runs to 16 residues. CDR1 and CDR2 from the germline V gene are SGHKS and YYEKEE (reference sequence). With 3 bases clipped from V and 0 bases from J, the junction kept 5 bases outside the gene matches. The CDR3 DNA is TGTGCCAGCAGCTCAGGACAGGGAATCTCTGGAAACACCATATATTTT. Its protein is CASSSGQGISGNTIYF.

V gene TRBV27 combines with J gene TRBJ1-1; no firm D call. The V end lost 3 bases, the J end lost 3 bases, and 14 bases lay between the germline ends. The CDR3 is made up of 15 amino acids. Germline V gene data show CDR1 as MNHEY and CDR2 as SMNVEV (reference sequence). For the CDR3, the DNA is TGTGCCAGCAGTTTCAGCCGGGGTCAGGACACTGAAGCTTTCTTT. As protein: CASSFSRGQDTEAFF.

The gene calls are TRBV6-5 and TRBJ2-6; D is uncertain. Germline CDR1 and CDR2: MNHEY and SVGAGI. This CDR3 contains 15 residues. V was clipped by 6 bases and J by 0 bases, with 9 bases between them. CDR3 region: CASRVFGSGANVLTF. The CDR3 bases are TGTGCCAGCAGGGTGTTCGGCTCTGGGGCCAACGTCCTGACTTTC.

The rearrangement links TRBV5-8 to TRBJ1-1; the match to TRBD1 covers 8 bases. This CDR3 comprises 16 residues. J was trimmed by 1 base and V by 4 bases; bases with no gene match: 9. CDR1 is SGHTS and CDR2 is YDEGEE in the germline V gene. In DNA form, the CDR3 reads TGTGCCAGCAGCAGGGGGACAGGCGGAGGGAACACTGAAGCTTTCTTT. Translating it yields CASSRGTGGGNTEAFF.

The CDR3 loop is CASSPQETQYF. The CDR3 DNA follows: TGTGCCAGCTCACCGCAGGAGACCCAGTACTTC. J is TRBJ2-5 and V is TRBV18, with unresolved D. CDR1 is KGHSH, CDR2 LQKENI, per germline. V was pared by 3 bases and J by 5 bases, with 4 bases between. This CDR3 contains 11 residues.

The genes are TRBV28 and TRBJ1-2, with a weak D call TRBD1 (5 bases). Germline V gene sequence: CDR1 MDHEN, CDR2 SYDVKM. V lost 4 bases and J lost 8, with 17 bases in between. The CDR3 length is 14 residues. The chain's CDR3 is CASSSYPGSDGYTF. In DNA form, the CDR3 reads TGTGCCAGCAGTTCCTACCCAGGGTCTGACGGCTACACCTTC.

J is TRBJ1-1 and V is TRBV5-4, with TRBD1 identical over 7 bases. Germline CDR1 is SGHNT and CDR2 is YYREEE (reference sequence). Germline trimming cut 6 bases from V and 6 bases from J; bases unmatched to any gene: 8. CDR3 length: 13 residues. CDR3 in DNA: TGTGCCAGCAATAGTCAGGGGGATTCTGAAGCTTTCTTT. It specifies CASNSQGDSEAFF. Looking up the rest from reference TRBV5-4 and TRBJ1-1 gives the full variable domain: ETGVTQSPTHLIKTRGQQVTLRCSSQSGHNTVSWYQQALGQGPQFIFQYYREEENGRGNFPPRFSGLQFPNYSSELNVNALELDDSALYLCASNSQGDSEAFFGQGTRLTVV.

This chain uses TRBV4-1 with TRBJ2-1; no firm D call. The V and J ends lost 5 bases and 0 bases respectively, with 14 bases between them. The CDR3 has 16 residues. Looked up from germline, CDR1 is MGHRA and CDR2 is YSYEKL. CDR3 in DNA: TGCGCCAGCAGCTCCCAGGTTAGGCCCTCCTACAATGAGCAGTTCTTC. Translating it yields CASSSQVRPSYNEQFF.

The J gene is TRBJ1-2, the V gene TRBV7-2; 8 nucleotides align to TRBD1. Germline V gives CDR1 SGHTA, CDR2 FQGNSA. The J segment lost 0 bases and the V segment lost 10 bases, leaving 13 bases of the junction unmatched. This CDR3 comprises 16 residues. CDR3 in amino acids: CATLPDRAVTNYGYTF. The DNA for the CDR3 is TGTGCCACCTTACCGGACAGGGCTGTTACTAACTATGGCTACACCTTC.

The chain uses TRBV5-4 and TRBJ1-3; TRBD1 aligns across 10 bases. CDR1 and CDR2 (germline): SGHNT, YYREEE (reference sequence). The CDR3 extends over 17 amino acids. With V trimmed by 3 bases and J by 0 bases, 6 bases remained unmatched. CDR3 bases: TGTGCCAGCAGCTCGGGACAGGGGCCAAACTCTGGAAACACCATATATTTT. It is translated as CASSSGQGPNSGNTIYF.

This clone has a count of ten or more. The V gene is TRBV7-3, the J gene TRBJ1-1, with 8 bases aligning to TRBD1. The length of the CDR3 is 15 residues. Germline loops: CDR1 SGHTA, CDR2 FQGTGA. Trimming cost V 2 bases and J 1 base; bases outside gene matches: 3. The CDR3 sequence is CASSLAGTGNTEAFF. In DNA, the CDR3 is TGTGCCAGCAGCTTAGCCGGGACAGGGAACACTGAAGCTTTCTTT.

This chain connects TRBV30 to TRBJ2-5, with a weak D call TRBD1 (6 bases). The V gene lost 4 bases and the J gene lost 5 bases, with 14 bases spanning the gap. The germline gives CDR1 GTSNPN, CDR2 SVGIG (reference sequence). The CDR3 is made up of 13 amino acids. The CDR3 loop is CAWNKQGSETQYF. In DNA form, the CDR3 reads TGTGCCTGGAATAAACAGGGATCGGAGACCCAGTACTTC.